Described below is a single T cell receptor beta chain sequence and its context. Its antigen is not known. Germline V gives CDR1 SGHRS, CDR2 YFSETQ. CDR3 length: 14 amino acids. CD45RO-CCR7+CD27+CD95- was the phenotype of naive CD8+ T cells. The authors made the TRB cDNA libraries by 5' RACE using UMI labels. For each CDR3 protein, TCRdb gives one entry from its re-call of the 5' RACE reads, without DNA. This sample carries roughly 56,000 distinct CDR3 sequences, with 0.4% to 0.5% going to the ten biggest clones. The data stem from a study of CXCR3-negative and CXCR3-positive naive CD8 T cells. Findings and limits, study-wide: Hydrophobicity was higher for TRB CDR3s found in CXCR3-positive naive cells than in CXCR3-negative naive cells. For the naive subsets, surface CD5 was similar, and TCR strength was inferred from TRB CDR3 properties. Post-cryopreservation CXCR3 expression was partly diminished, and the bulk of assays employed fresh PBMCs.

The source is a human donor in good health. Some clones in this sample may be carry-over from other donors' samples. The chain is built from TRBV5-1 and TRBJ2-1; TCRdb's D call, TRBD1, is unchecked because there is no DNA. Sequenced material: naive CXCR3- CD8+ T cells from blood. Subset specified: CD45RO-CCR7+CD27+CD95- naive CD8+ T cells lacking CXCR3 (TNR3-). The CDR3 sequence is CASVDRDRHNEQFF.